The 2 T cell receptor beta chains below were found in one sample sequenced in a study of OX40 agonist ivuxolimab in advanced cancers. Here immunoSEQ multiplex PCR was the method, and the copy in TCRdb shows in-frame clones only, minus some. The sample gives 10,000 to 15,000 clones, about 76% of which show up once; less than 30% is in the top ten. This specimen was CD4+ or CD8+ T cells sorted from blood, taken in a trial of the OX40 agonist ivuxolimab. These TCRs come from an adult with an advanced solid tumor such as melanoma, head and neck, liver or kidney cancer.

The rearrangement links TRBV6-5 to TRBJ2-5; 7 positions match TRBD2. V trimming: 7 bases; J trimming: 5 bases; junction bases outside the gene matches: 1. CDR3 length: 11 residues. Per the germline V gene, CDR1 is MNHEY and CDR2 is SVGAGI. CDR3 loop: CASKAGETQYF. CDR3 in DNA: TGTGCCAGCAAAGCGGGGGAGACCCAGTACTTC.

The chain carries TRBV28 and TRBJ1-3; 7 nucleotides align to TRBD1. This CDR3 is 14 amino acids long. The germline V gene encodes CDR1 MDHEN and CDR2 SYDVKM. V shed 7 bases and J 4 bases; nucleotides not matched to a gene: 7. The CDR3 region has the DNA TGTGCCAGCACCCTACAGGGGTTAGGAAACACCATATATTTT. Protein: CASTLQGLGNTIYF.